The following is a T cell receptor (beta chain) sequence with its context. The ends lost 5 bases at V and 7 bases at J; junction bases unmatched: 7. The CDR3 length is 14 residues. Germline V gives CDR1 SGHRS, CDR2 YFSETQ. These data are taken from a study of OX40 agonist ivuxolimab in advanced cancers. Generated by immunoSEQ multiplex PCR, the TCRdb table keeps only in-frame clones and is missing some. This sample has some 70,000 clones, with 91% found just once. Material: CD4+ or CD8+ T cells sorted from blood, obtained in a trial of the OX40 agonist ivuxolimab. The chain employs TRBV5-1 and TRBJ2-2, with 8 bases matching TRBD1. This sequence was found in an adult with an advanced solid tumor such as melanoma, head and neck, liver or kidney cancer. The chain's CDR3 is CASSQQGGDGELFF. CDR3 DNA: TGCGCCAGCAGTCAACAGGGGGGCGACGGGGAGCTGTTTTTT. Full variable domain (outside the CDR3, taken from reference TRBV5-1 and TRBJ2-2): KAGVTQTPRYLIKTRGQQVTLSCSPISGHRSVSWYQQTPGQGLQFLFEYFSETQRNKGNFPGRFSGRQFSNSRSEMNVSTLELGDSALYLCASSQQGGDGELFFGEGSRLTVL.